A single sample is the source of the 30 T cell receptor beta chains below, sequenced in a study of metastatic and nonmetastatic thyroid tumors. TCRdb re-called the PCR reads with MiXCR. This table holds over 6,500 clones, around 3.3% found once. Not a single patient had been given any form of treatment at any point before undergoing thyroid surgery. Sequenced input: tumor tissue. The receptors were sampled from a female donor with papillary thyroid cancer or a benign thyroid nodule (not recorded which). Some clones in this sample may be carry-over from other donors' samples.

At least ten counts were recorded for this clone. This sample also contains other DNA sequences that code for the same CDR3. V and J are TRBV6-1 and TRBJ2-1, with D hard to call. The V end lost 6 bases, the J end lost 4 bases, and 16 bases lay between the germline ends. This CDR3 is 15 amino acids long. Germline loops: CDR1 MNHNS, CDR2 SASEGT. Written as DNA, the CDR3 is TGTGCCAGCAGCGAATCTAGTTCCGCTTACAATGAGCAGTTCTTC. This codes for CASSESSSAYNEQFF.

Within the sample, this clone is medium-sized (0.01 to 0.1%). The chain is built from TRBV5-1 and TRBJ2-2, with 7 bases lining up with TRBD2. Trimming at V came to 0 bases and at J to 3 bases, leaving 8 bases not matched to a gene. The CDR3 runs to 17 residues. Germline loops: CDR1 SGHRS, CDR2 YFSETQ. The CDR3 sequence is CASSLEGGSTDTGELFF. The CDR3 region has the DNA TGCGCCAGCAGCTTGGAGGGCGGGAGTACGGACACCGGGGAGCTGTTTTTT.

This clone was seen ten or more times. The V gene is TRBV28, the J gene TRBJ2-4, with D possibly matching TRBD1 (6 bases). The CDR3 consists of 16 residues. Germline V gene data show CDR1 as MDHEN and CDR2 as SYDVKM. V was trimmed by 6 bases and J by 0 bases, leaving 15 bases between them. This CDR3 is CASSPDRRQAKNIQYF. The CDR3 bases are TGTGCCAGCAGCCCGGACAGAAGACAAGCCAAAAACATTCAGTACTTC.

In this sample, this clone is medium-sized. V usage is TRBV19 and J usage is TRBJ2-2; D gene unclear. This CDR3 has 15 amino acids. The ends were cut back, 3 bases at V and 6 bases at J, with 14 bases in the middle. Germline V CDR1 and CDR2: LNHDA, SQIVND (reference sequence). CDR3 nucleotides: TGTGCCAGTAGTATCCGTCTATCCCCCGCCGGGGAGCTGTTTTTT. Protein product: CASSIRLSPAGELFF.

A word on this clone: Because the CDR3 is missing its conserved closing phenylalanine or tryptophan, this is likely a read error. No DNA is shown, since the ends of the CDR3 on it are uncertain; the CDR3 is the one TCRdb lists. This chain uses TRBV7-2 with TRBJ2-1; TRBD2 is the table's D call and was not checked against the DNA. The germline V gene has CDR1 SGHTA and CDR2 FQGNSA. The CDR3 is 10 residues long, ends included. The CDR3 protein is CASSHLSGTS.

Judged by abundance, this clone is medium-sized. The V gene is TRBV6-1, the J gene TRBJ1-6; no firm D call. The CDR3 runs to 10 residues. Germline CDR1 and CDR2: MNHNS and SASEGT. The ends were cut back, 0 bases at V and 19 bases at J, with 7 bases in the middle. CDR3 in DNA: TGTGCCAGCAGTGAAGCGCGCTGGCACTTT. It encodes CASSEARWHF.

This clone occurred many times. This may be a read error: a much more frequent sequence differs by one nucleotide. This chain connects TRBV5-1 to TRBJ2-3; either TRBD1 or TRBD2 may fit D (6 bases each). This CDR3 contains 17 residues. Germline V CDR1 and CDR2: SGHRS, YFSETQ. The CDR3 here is CASGLEGTMIGTDTQYF. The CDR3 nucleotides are TGCGCCAGCGGCTTGGAGGGGACAATGATTGGTACAGATACGCAGTATTTT.

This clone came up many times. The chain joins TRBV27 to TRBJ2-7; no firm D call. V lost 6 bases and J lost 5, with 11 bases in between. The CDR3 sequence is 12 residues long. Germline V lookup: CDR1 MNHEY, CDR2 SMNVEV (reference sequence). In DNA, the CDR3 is TGTGCCAGCAGAATGGGCCCCCACGAGCAGTACTTC. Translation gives CASRMGPHEQYF.

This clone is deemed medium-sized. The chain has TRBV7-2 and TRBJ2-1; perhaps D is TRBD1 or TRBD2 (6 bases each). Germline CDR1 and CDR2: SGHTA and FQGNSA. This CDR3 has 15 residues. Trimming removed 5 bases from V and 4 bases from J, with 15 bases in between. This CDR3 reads CASSDRRGSYNEQFF. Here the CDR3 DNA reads TGTGCCAGCAGCGACCGGAGGGGGAGTTACAATGAGCAGTTCTTC.

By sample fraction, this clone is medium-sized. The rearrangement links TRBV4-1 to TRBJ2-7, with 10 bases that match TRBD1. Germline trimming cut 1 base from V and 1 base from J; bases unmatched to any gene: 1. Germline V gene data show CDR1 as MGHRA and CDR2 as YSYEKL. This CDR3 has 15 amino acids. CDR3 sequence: CASSQGDRGSYEQYF. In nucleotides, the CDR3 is TGCGCCAGCAGCCAAGGGGACAGGGGTTCCTACGAGCAGTACTTC.

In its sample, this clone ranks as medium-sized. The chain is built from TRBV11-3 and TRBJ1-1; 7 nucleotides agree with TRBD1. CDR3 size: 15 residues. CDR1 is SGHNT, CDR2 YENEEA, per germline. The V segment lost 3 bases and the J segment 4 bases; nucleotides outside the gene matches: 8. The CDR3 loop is CASSFDRAGGTEAFF. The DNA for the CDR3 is TGTGCCAGCAGCTTCGACAGGGCGGGGGGCACTGAAGCTTTCTTT.

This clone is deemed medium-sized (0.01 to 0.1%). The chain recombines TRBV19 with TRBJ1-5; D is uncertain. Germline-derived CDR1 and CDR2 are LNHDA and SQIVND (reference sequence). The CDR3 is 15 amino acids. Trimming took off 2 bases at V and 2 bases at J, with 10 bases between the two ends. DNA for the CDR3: TGTGCCAGTAGTATACAGTATGGCGGCAATCAGCCCCAGCATTTT. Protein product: CASSIQYGGNQPQHF.

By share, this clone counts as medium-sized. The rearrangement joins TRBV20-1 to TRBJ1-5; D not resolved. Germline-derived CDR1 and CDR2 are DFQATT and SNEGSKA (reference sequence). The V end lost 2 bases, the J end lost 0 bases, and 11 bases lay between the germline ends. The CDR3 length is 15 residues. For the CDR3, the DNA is TGCAGTGCTAGAAGTCACAAGTATAGCAATCAGCCCCAGCATTTT. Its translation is CSARSHKYSNQPQHF.

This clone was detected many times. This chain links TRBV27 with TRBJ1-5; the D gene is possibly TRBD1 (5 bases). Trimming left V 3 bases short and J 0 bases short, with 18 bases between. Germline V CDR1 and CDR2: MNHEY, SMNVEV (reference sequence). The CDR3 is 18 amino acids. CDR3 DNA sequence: TGTGCCAGCAGTTTCAGGGTCCCCGGGACCCTTAGCAATCAGCCCCAGCATTTT. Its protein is CASSFRVPGTLSNQPQHF.

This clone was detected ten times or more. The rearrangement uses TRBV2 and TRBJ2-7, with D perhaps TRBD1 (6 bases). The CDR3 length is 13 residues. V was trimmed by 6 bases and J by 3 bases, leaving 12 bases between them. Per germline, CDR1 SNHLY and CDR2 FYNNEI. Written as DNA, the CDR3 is TGTGCCAGCAGAGGGGGAAACAACTACGAGCAGTACTTC. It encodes CASRGGNNYEQYF. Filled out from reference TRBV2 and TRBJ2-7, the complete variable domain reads EPEVTQTPSHQVTQMGQEVILRCVPISNHLYFYWYRQILGQKVEFLVSFYNNEISEKSEIFDDQFSVERPDGSNFTLKIRSTKLEDSAMYFCASRGGNNYEQYFGPGTRLTVT.

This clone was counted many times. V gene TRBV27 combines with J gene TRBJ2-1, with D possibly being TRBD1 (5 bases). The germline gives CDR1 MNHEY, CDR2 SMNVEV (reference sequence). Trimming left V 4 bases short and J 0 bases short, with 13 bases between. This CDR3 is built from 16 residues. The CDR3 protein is CASSSPGDSSYNEQFF. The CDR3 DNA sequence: TGTGCCAGCAGTTCCCCAGGTGACAGCTCCTACAATGAGCAGTTCTTC.

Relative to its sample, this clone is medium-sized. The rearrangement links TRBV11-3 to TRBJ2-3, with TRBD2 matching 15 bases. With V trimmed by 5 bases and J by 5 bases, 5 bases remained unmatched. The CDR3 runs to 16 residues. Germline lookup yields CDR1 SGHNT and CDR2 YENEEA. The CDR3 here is CASSLGLAGGVDTQYF. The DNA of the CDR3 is TGTGCCAGCAGCCTCGGACTAGCGGGAGGGGTAGATACGCAGTATTTT.

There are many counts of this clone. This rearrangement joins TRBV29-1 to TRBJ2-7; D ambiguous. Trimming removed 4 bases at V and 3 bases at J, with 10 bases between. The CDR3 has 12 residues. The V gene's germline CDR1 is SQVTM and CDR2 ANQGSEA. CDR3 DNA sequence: TGCAGCGTTGGCGAAGCGCGCTACGAGCAGTACTTC. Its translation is CSVGEARYEQYF.

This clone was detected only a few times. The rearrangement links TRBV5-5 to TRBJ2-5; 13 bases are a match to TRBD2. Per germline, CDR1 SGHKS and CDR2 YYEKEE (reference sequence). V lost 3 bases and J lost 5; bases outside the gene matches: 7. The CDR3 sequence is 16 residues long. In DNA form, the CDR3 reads TGTGCCAGCAGCTCGGGACTAGCGGGAACGGGGGAGACCCAGTACTTC. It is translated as CASSSGLAGTGETQYF.

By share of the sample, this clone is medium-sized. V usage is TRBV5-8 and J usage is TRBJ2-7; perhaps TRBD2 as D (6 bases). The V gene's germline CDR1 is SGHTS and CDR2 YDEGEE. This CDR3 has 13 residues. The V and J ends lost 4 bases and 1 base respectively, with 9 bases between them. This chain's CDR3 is CASSRGTSYEQYF. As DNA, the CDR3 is TGTGCCAGCAGCCGAGGGACTTCCTACGAGCAGTACTTC.

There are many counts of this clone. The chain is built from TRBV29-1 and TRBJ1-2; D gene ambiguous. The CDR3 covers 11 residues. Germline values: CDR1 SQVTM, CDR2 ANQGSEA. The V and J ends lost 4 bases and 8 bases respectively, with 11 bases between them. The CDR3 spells CSVVSGNGYTF. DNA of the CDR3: TGCAGCGTTGTTTCGGGGAACGGCTACACCTTC. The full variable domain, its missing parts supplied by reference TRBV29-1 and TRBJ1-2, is SAVISQKPSRDICQRGTSLTIQCQVDSQVTMMFWYRQQPGQSLTLIATANQGSEATYESGFVIDKFPISRPNLTFSTLTVSNMSPEDSSIYLCSVVSGNGYTFGSGTRLTVV.

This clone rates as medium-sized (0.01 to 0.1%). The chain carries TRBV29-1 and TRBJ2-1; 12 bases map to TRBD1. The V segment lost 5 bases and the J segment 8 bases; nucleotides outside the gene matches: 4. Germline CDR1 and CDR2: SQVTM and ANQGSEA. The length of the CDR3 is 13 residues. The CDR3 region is CSVLGTGGYEQFF. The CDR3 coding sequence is TGCAGCGTTCTGGGGACAGGGGGCTATGAGCAGTTCTTC.

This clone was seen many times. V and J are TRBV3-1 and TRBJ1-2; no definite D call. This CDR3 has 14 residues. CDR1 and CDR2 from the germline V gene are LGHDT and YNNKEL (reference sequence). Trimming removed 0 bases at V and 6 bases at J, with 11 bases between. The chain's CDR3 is CASSQEGNKDGYTF. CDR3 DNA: TGTGCCAGCAGCCAAGAAGGTAATAAGGATGGCTACACCTTC.

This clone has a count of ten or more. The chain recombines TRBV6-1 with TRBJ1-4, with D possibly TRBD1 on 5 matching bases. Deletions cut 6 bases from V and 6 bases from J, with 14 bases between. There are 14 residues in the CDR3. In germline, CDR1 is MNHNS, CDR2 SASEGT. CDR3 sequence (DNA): TGTGCCAGCAGAAGTGGGGGGGGGGATGAAAAACTGTTTTTT. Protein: CASRSGGGDEKLFF.

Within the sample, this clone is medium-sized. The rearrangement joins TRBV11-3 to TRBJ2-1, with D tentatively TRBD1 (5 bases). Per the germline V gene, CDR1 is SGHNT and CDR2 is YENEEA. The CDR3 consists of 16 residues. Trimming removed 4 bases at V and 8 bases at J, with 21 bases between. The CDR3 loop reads CASSSPPGRAADEQFF. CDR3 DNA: TGTGCCAGCAGCTCCCCTCCGGGCAGGGCTGCGGATGAGCAGTTCTTC. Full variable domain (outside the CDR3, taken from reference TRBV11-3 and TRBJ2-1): EAGVVQSPRYKIIEKKQPVAFWCNPISGHNTLYWYLQNLGQGPELLIRYENEEAVDDSQLPKDRFSAERLKGVDSTLKIQPAELGDSAVYLCASSSPPGRAADEQFFGPGTRLTVL.

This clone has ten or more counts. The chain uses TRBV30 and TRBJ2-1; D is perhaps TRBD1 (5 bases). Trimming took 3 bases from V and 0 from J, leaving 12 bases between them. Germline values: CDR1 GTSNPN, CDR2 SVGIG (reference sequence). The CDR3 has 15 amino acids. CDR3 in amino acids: CAWSSRALSYNEQFF. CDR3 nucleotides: TGTGCCTGGAGCAGCAGGGCCCTCTCCTACAATGAGCAGTTCTTC.

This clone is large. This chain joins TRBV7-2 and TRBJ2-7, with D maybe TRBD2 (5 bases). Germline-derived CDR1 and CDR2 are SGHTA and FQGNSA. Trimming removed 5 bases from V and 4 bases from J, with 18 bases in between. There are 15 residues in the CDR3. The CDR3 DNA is TGTGCCAGCAGCCCCGGAGGCGCGGGTGGGTACGAGCAGTACTTC. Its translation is CASSPGGAGGYEQYF.

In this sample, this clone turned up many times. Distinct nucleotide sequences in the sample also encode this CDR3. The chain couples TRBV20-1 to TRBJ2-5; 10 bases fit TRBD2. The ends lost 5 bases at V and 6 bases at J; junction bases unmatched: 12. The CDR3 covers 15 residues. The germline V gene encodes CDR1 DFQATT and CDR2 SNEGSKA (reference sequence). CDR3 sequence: CSAVALAGEEKTQYF. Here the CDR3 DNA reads TGCAGTGCTGTTGCGCTAGCGGGGGAGGAAAAGACCCAGTACTTC.

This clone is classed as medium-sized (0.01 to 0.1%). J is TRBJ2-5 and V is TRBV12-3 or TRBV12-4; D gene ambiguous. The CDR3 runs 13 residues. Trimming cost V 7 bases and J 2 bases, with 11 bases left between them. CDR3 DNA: TGTGCCAGCAACAAACAGAATCAAGAGACCCAGTACTTC. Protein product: CASNKQNQETQYF.

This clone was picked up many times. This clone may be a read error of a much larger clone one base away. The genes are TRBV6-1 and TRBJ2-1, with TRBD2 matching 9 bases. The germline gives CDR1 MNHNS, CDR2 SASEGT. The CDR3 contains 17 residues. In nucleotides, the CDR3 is TGTGGCAGCAGGGGACTAGCTTTAGCGGGTCAGTTGGATGAGCAGTTCTTC. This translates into CGSRGLALAGQLDEQFF.